This T cell receptor (beta chain) was retrieved from a study of cytomegalovirus exposure and HLA in healthy donors. Study-wide results and limits: Most observed TCR sequences were rare, whereas some public TCRs were detected in many donors. The study put under 200 TCR beta chains on its list as cytomegalovirus-associated.

The V end was cut by 6 bases, the J end by 2 bases, with 20 bases between. Germline V gives CDR1 KGHSH, CDR2 LQKENI. The CDR3 contains 16 residues. Some clones are missing from TCRdb's copy, which holds only in-frame ones; the method was immunoSEQ multiplex PCR. The profile covers around 300,000 clones, with approximately 90% appearing a single time and about 1% taken by the ten largest. On this clone: The antigen is not known.

The sample consisted of PBMCs. This clonotype was sampled from a woman aged 25-40 years in good health and CMV-seropositive. This chain links TRBV18 with TRBJ2-7; D possibly corresponds to TRBD1 (7 bases). This CDR3 is CASSQRLRGEAYEQYF. CDR3 sequence (DNA): TGTGCCAGCTCCCAACGTCTCAGGGGGGAGGCCTACGAGCAGTACTTC.